This TCR beta chain was captured in a study of T cell repertoires in cytomegalovirus infection. The V and J ends lost 2 bases and 3 bases, in that order; junction bases with no gene match: 4. The CDR3 covers 14 residues. Germline CDR1 SGHRS, CDR2 YFSETQ. Findings and caveats of the study: Totalled public TCR beta family frequency picked out people who carried CMV plus the relevant HLA. CMV-specific TCR beta clonotypes restricted by HLA-C were the ones dominating the ex vivo response.

This clonotype has more than one count but fewer than ten. Antigen: not known. TCRdb fed the reads into MiXCR, producing one record per CDR3 protein. Counted here are around 250,000 distinct CDR3 sequences, approximately 17% occurring once; the ten biggest clones make up 40% to 55%. The TCR was taken from a human donor in good health (CMV status not recorded). Some clones in this sample may be carry-over from other donors' samples. What was sequenced was CD8+ T cells from PBMCs. This chain uses TRBV5-1 with TRBJ1-1; 7 positions match TRBD1. The CDR3, as DNA: TGCGCCAGCAGCTTTCGGGACAGCCACACTGAAGCTTTCTTT. Translation: CASSFRDSHTEAFF.